This T cell receptor (beta chain) was obtained from a study of shared clonotypes between healthy human individuals. General observations from the study: What naive subsets generally showed was a larger estimated richness than memory subsets showed. A reduction in generation probabilities was seen for non-shared clonotypes relative to those shared by all four donors.

The count of this clone is one. What it binds is not known. Investigators spread the genomic DNA of each subset evenly over several immunoSEQ plates. The assay was immunoSEQ multiplex PCR, and TCRdb's table has in-frame clones only and misses some. The table has around 990,000 clones, 77% seen once; the top ten hold 0.7% to 0.95%. The V end lost 4 bases, the J end lost 5 bases, and 20 bases lay between the germline ends. Germline V gives CDR1 MNHEY, CDR2 SMNVEV (reference sequence). The CDR3 contains 16 residues. This chain joins TRBV27 and TRBJ1-1; perhaps TRBD1 as D (5 bases). The sample taken for sequencing was memory CD4+ T cells from PBMCs. The subset: CD45RA-negative fraction. This clonotype was sampled from a man younger than 30 in good health. Some clones in this sample may be carry-over from other donors' samples. CDR3 DNA: TGTGCCAGCAGTTCCACTACTCGGACACGGGGGACTGAAGCTTTCTTT. This codes for CASSSTTRTRGTEAFF.